The 27 T cell receptor beta chains below were found in one sample sequenced in a study of tumor and adjacent non-tumor tissue in lung cancer. A modified ARM-PCR protocol with three rounds of nested PCR amplified TCRbeta. TCRdb reprocessed the multiplex PCR reads via MiXCR and lists one record per CDR3 protein. This table holds tens of thousands of distinct CDR3 sequences, roughly 66% found once. This sample's RNA came from whole unsorted tissue. The source material was lung tumor tissue. Receptors originate from a man aged 55 to 69 with non-small cell lung cancer.

The chain employs TRBV30 and TRBJ2-1, with TRBD2 matching over 10 bases. The germline gives CDR1 GTSNPN, CDR2 SVGIG (reference sequence). The CDR3 extends over 18 amino acids. J gave up 12 bases and V 1 base, and 21 bases lay outside the gene matches. The CDR3 DNA is TGTGCCTGGAGTGGGGTCTCCGAGAAAGGACTAGCGGAAGTTGGGCAGTTCTTC. Encoded protein: CAWSGVSEKGLAEVGQFF.

For this clonotype: This could be a read error, since a much larger clone is one nucleotide away. The V call is TRBV5-1, the J call TRBJ1-2; maybe TRBD1 (5 bases). This CDR3 has 12 amino acids. Germline V CDR1 and CDR2: SGHRS, YFSETQ. CDR3 in amino acids: CASSATDYGYAF. For the CDR3, the DNA is TGCGCCAGCAGCGCGACAGACTATGGCTACGCCTTC.

The chain uses TRBV6-6 and TRBJ1-2; no clear D gene. This CDR3 spans 12 amino acids. V was shortened by 5 bases and J by 9 bases, with 13 bases between the two germline ends. Per the germline V gene, CDR1 is MNHNY and CDR2 is SVGAGI (reference sequence). CDR3 loop: CASSNEGTSYTF. In DNA, the CDR3 is TGTGCCAGCAGTAATGAGGGTACTAGCTACACCTTC.

Worth noting for this clonotype: The junction and the germline gene differ at one end; a read error may be behind it. The chain links TRBV10-3 to TRBJ1-2, with TRBD1 as a possible D gene (6 bases). Germline V gene sequence: CDR1 ENHRY, CDR2 SYGVKD. CDR3 length: 13 amino acids. The CDR3 region has the DNA TGTGCCATGAGTGAGACAACAGGGTATGGCTACACCTTC. Translated: CAMSETTGYGYTF.

As to this clonotype: A read error may produce the germline difference seen at one junction end. The chain recombines TRBV6-6 with TRBJ2-2; D gene uncertain. The CDR3 is 14 residues long. Looked up from germline, CDR1 is MNHNY and CDR2 is SVGAGI (reference sequence). CDR3 region: CANSYTNTTGELFF. The CDR3 region has the DNA TGTGCCAACAGTTACACTAATACCACGGGGGAGCTGTTTTTT.

As to this clonotype: This may arise from a read error, as a much more abundant clone is one base away. The rearrangement joins TRBV7-8 to TRBJ2-2; TRBD1 aligns across 9 bases. Looked up from germline, CDR1 is SGHVS and CDR2 is FQNEAQ. This CDR3 spans 20 amino acids. The CDR3 DNA sequence: TGTGCCAGCAGCTTAGCGCGGGTTTCCACCGGGACAGGGTATACCGGGAAGCTGTTTTTT. It specifies CASSLARVSTGTGYTGKLFF.

Remarks on this clonotype: One end of the junction fails to match germline, which may point to a read error. The genes are TRBV5-6 and TRBJ2-7, with D possibly being TRBD1 (6 bases). The CDR3 runs 13 residues. Germline V gene lookup returns CDR1 SGHDT and CDR2 YYEEEE. The CDR3 protein is CASSYDRSYKQYF. CDR3 DNA: TGTGCCAGCAGCTATGACAGGTCCTACAAGCAGTACTTC.

This clonotype was counted a few times. The rearrangement uses TRBV2 and TRBJ2-1, with 7 nucleotides matching TRBD2. V trimming: 6 bases; J trimming: 5 bases; junction bases outside the gene matches: 13. This CDR3 has 16 amino acids. Germline values: CDR1 SNHLY, CDR2 FYNNEI. Written as DNA, the CDR3 is TGTGCCAGCAGCCCCTGGCCGGGGGGTTCCCACAATGAGCAGTTCTTC. It yields the protein CASSPWPGGSHNEQFF. The full variable domain, with the rest looked up from reference TRBV2 and TRBJ2-1, is EPEVTQTPSHQVTQMGQEVILRCVPISNHLYFYWYRQILGQKVEFLVSFYNNEISEKSEIFDDQFSVERPDGSNFTLKIRSTKLEDSAMYFCASSPWPGGSHNEQFFGPGTRLTVL.

The CDR3 here is CASSQGSGANVLTF. The CDR3 DNA reads TGTGCCAGTAGCCAGGGTTCTGGGGCCAACGTCCTGACTTTC. This rearrangement joins TRBV11-3 to TRBJ2-6; possibly TRBD1 for D (5 bases). CDR1 SGHNT and CDR2 YENEEA come from the germline V gene. Trimming removed 9 bases at V and 1 base at J, with 10 bases between. The CDR3 is 14 residues long. Together with reference TRBV11-3 and TRBJ2-6, the CDR3 gives the full variable domain: EAGVVQSPRYKIIEKKQPVAFWCNPISGHNTLYWYLQNLGQGPELLIRYENEEAVDDSQLPKDRFSAERLKGVDSTLKIQPAELGDSAVYLCASSQGSGANVLTFGAGSRLTVL.

A remark on this clonotype: The conserved final phenylalanine or tryptophan is absent from the CDR3, which likely points to a read error. This chain joins TRBV4-1 and TRBJ1-2, with D possibly matching TRBD1 (5 bases). This CDR3 comprises 13 residues. Germline V CDR1 and CDR2: MGHRA, YSYEKL. The CDR3 reads CASSHPGRYGYTL. CDR3 bases: TGCGCCAGCAGCCACCCGGGACGATATGGTTACACCTTG.

About this clonotype: One end of the junction varies from germline; a read error may be responsible. CDR3 DNA sequence: TGCAGTGCTAGTGATGGGACAGGAGGCAATCAGCCCCAGCACTTT. This encodes CSASDGTGGNQPQHF. The V and J genes are TRBV20-1 and TRBJ1-5, with 8 bases that match TRBD1. Germline CDR1 DFQATT, CDR2 SNEGSKA (reference sequence). CDR3 length: 15 amino acids.

Turning to this clonotype: At one of its ends the junction is not consistent with the germline gene, which may arise from a read error. CDR3 DNA sequence: TGCGGCGTCCCCCTGCCGGGGTTGGGAGATACGCAGTATTTT. Residues: CGVPLPGLGDTQYF. The rearrangement joins TRBV29-1 to TRBJ2-3; possibly TRBD2 for D (5 bases). This CDR3 has 14 amino acids. The germline gives CDR1 SQVTM, CDR2 ANQGSEA.

Note on this clonotype: The junction departs from the called germline gene at one end, perhaps through a read error. This rearrangement joins TRBV6-2 or TRBV6-3 to TRBJ2-1; D is unclear. Germline lookup yields CDR1 MNHEY and CDR2 SVGEGT. The CDR3 sequence is 11 residues long. The CDR3 is CANSYGFQQFF. CDR3 nucleotides: TGTGCCAACAGTTACGGGTTCCAGCAATTCTTC.

Concerning this clonotype: The conserved phenylalanine or tryptophan is not found at the CDR3 terminus, so this likely reflects a read error. The chain combines TRBV29-1 with TRBJ2-1; 10 nucleotides match TRBD2. Unmatched junction bases numbered 3, after V lost 4 bases and J lost 6 bases. The germline V gene encodes CDR1 SQVTM and CDR2 ANQGSEA. The CDR3 sequence is 13 residues long. CDR3 sequence reads: CSVAGTSANEQFL. In DNA form, the CDR3 reads TGCAGCGTTGCCGGGACTAGCGCCAATGAGCAGTTCTTA.

This clonotype was detected once. Its ends do not fully match the called genes, so a read error is possible. V usage is TRBV6-5 and J usage is TRBJ1-5, with a weak D call TRBD1 (5 bases). CDR1 MNHEY and CDR2 SVGAGI come from the germline V gene. CDR3 length: 13 residues. The CDR3 region is CASSARENQSQHF. The CDR3 DNA sequence: TGCGCCAGCAGTGCCAGGGAAAATCAGTCCCAGCATTTT.

In regard to this clonotype: The missing conserved phenylalanine or tryptophan at the end of this CDR3 makes a read error likely. The V gene is TRBV12-5, the J gene TRBJ1-4, with unresolved D. CDR3 size: 14 residues. Germline CDR1 LGHNT, CDR2 FRNRAP. CDR3 region: CTSGSDSTNEKLFL. The CDR3 DNA reads TGTACTAGTGGCTCAGACTCAACTAATGAAAAACTGTTTCTT.

V is TRBV6-2 or TRBV6-3 and J is TRBJ2-7, with D possibly TRBD2 on 5 matching bases. The CDR3 runs to 15 residues. Germline V gene sequence: CDR1 MNHEY, CDR2 SVGEGT. V was pared by 7 bases and J by 8 bases, with 24 bases between. The CDR3 is CASTSQDYVSHKQYF. DNA of the CDR3: TGTGCCAGCACCTCTCAAGACTATGTGTCCCACAAGCAGTACTTC.

A word on this clonotype: Germline is not matched at one junction end, which may reflect a read error. The V and J genes are TRBV29-1 and TRBJ2-2, with 8 bases identical to TRBD2. Germline V lookup: CDR1 SQVTM, CDR2 ANQGSEA. The CDR3 contains 14 residues. This CDR3 is CRVGLASNTGELFF. For the CDR3, the DNA is TGCAGAGTTGGACTAGCTTCGAACACCGGGGAGTTGTTTTTT.

The chain joins TRBV29-1 to TRBJ2-7; D remains unclear. CDR1 and CDR2 (germline): SQVTM, ANQGSEA. The CDR3 is made up of 14 amino acids. V was shortened by 4 bases and J by 2 bases, with 15 bases between the two germline ends. CDR3 protein: CSVVLLSSAYEQYF. CDR3 coding DNA: TGCAGCGTTGTTTTATTGTCTTCAGCCTACGAGCAGTACTTC.

This clonotype was recorded many times. The rearrangement joins TRBV7-9 to TRBJ1-2, with D uncertain. The CDR3 consists of 12 residues. V was clipped by 1 base and J by 7 bases, with 7 bases between them. Germline values: CDR1 SEHNR, CDR2 FQNEAQ (reference sequence). The CDR3: CASSLEGFGYTF. The CDR3 DNA is TGTGCCAGCAGCTTAGAGGGCTTTGGCTACACCTTC.

This clonotype was detected once. Since a much larger clone is just one base distant, this may be a read error. J is TRBJ2-6 and V is TRBV28, with 8 positions matching TRBD1. From germline, CDR1 is MDHEN and CDR2 SYDVKM. CDR3 size: 18 residues. The CDR3 region has the DNA TGTGCCAGCAGCGACAGGGGTTTTACCCTATCTGTGGCCAACGTCCTGACTTTC. Translated: CASSDRGFTLSVANVLTF.

This clonotype was detected only a few times. Since a much larger clone is just one base distant, this may be a read error. The rearrangement links TRBV6-6 to TRBJ1-2, with D tentatively TRBD1 (6 bases). The CDR3 loop spans 13 amino acids. Germline assignment: CDR1 MNHNY and CDR2 SVGAGI (reference sequence). V was pared by 10 bases and J by 8 bases, with 20 bases between. The CDR3 here is CAITDGQQGGYTF. In nucleotides, the CDR3 is TGTGCCATCACGGACGGCCAACAGGGAGGCTACACCTTC.

Many counts were recorded for this clonotype. The rearrangement joins TRBV6-5 to TRBJ2-7; 8 bases align to TRBD1. V was clipped by 6 bases and J by 0 bases; unmatched bases: 10. The V gene's germline CDR1 is MNHEY and CDR2 SVGAGI. The CDR3 has 16 residues. CDR3 protein: CASRRYSGTGSYEQYF. In DNA form, the CDR3 reads TGTGCCAGCAGACGTTATTCCGGGACAGGCTCCTACGAGCAGTACTTC.

The chain has TRBV5-1 and TRBJ2-5; no clear D gene. Germline V lookup: CDR1 SGHRS, CDR2 YFSETQ. The germline V and J ends were trimmed by 4 bases and 3 bases, with 13 bases remaining between them. The CDR3 sequence is 14 residues long. CDR3 DNA sequence: TGCGCCAGCAGCCCCAACCGGGCAGAAGAGACCCAGTACTTC. Translating gives CASSPNRAEETQYF.

There are many counts of this clonotype. The CDR3 is CASGSLDRADNQPQHF. In DNA, the CDR3 is TGTGCCAGCGGCTCCCTTGACAGGGCGGATAATCAGCCCCAGCATTTT. This chain links TRBV6-2 or TRBV6-3 with TRBJ1-5, with TRBD1 matching over 7 bases. The trim removed 8 bases at V and 4 bases at J, leaving 14 bases unmatched. The germline V gene has CDR1 MNHEY and CDR2 SVGEGT. CDR3 length equals 16 residues.

The chain carries TRBV6-1 and TRBJ1-4; no clear D gene. Trimming took off 6 bases at V and 4 bases at J, with 12 bases between the two ends. The CDR3 contains 14 residues. The germline V gene encodes CDR1 MNHNS and CDR2 SASEGT. The CDR3: CASRLSAYNEKLFF. In DNA, the CDR3 is TGTGCCAGCAGACTCTCGGCGTATAATGAAAAACTGTTTTTT.

Concerning this clonotype itself: A much larger clone differs from this one at a single base, so this may be a read error. The gene calls are TRBV29-1 and TRBJ1-2, with D uncertain. The CDR3 loop spans 16 amino acids. Germline CDR1 reads SQVTM; CDR2 reads ANQGSEA. V shed 4 bases and J shed 6 bases, with 24 bases lying between them. The CDR3 DNA follows: TGCAGCGTTGTCCCCTATCAATTCTCGGGAGAAGATGGCTACACCTTC. Protein sequence: CSVVPYQFSGEDGYTF.